The 32 T cell receptor beta chains below come from one sample, sequenced in a study of PD-1 blockade in mismatch repair-deficient tumors. Produced via immunoSEQ multiplex PCR; TCRdb's table is partial and in-frame only. The repertoire consists of 95,000 to 150,000 clones, with approximately 86% occurring once and the leading ten covering approximately 13%. The input for sequencing was peripheral blood, taken 44 weeks after starting pembrolizumab. Receptors originate from an adult with mismatch repair-deficient cancer.

This clone was seen more than once but under ten times. The chain carries TRBV19 and TRBJ2-2, with 9 bases that match TRBD2. Losses at the gene ends were 1 base for V and 7 bases for J; bases not matched to a gene: 7. The CDR3 covers 16 residues. Germline assignment: CDR1 LNHDA and CDR2 SQIVND (reference sequence). The CDR3 protein is CASSIAAGGGVGELFF. For the CDR3, the DNA is TGTGCCAGTAGTATAGCAGCGGGAGGAGGGGTCGGGGAGCTGTTTTTT.

DNA of the CDR3: TGCGCCAGCAGCCAAAGTGGACCGGGACGGCATGAAAAACTGTTTTTT. This translates into CASSQSGPGRHEKLFF. The V gene is TRBV4-1, the J gene TRBJ1-4, with D perhaps matching TRBD1 (5 bases). Germline V CDR1 and CDR2: MGHRA, YSYEKL. The CDR3 has 16 amino acids. Trimming took 2 bases from V and 6 from J, leaving 16 bases between them.

V and J are TRBV10-3 and TRBJ1-1; 9 bases are a match to TRBD1. The V gene's germline CDR1 is ENHRY and CDR2 SYGVKD. The CDR3 length is 15 residues. Trimming removed 4 bases from V and 2 bases from J; junction bases left unmatched: 5. The CDR3 DNA reads as TGTGCCATCAGTGGAACAGGGGGCCTAAACACTGAAGCTTTCTTT. Translation: CAISGTGGLNTEAFF.

The CDR3 DNA sequence: TGTGCCAGCAGCTTGGGTAGCGGGGGACCCACAGATACGCAGTATTTT. This gives the protein CASSLGSGGPTDTQYF. This chain links TRBV11-1 with TRBJ2-3; 9 nucleotides agree with TRBD2. CDR1 SGHAT and CDR2 FQDESV come from the germline V gene (reference sequence). V gave up 3 bases and J gave up 2 bases; unmatched junction bases: 6. The CDR3 covers 16 residues.

The chain joins TRBV30 to TRBJ2-7, with 8 bases fitting TRBD1. The V gene end was trimmed by 3 bases and the J gene end by 1 base; junction bases not matched to a gene: 8. This CDR3 region has 15 residues. Germline V gene data show CDR1 as GTSNPN and CDR2 as SVGIG (reference sequence). The CDR3 spells CAWSGGQAVSYEQYF. DNA of the CDR3: TGTGCCTGGAGCGGGGGACAGGCCGTTTCCTACGAGCAGTACTTC.

The genes are TRBV30 and TRBJ2-2; 7 positions agree with TRBD2. J was trimmed by 3 bases and V by 8 bases; bases with no gene match: 3. This CDR3 spans 12 amino acids. In germline, CDR1 is GTSNPN, CDR2 SVGIG (reference sequence). The CDR3, as DNA: TGTGCCGGTGCGGGGGACACCGGGGAGCTGTTTTTT. It encodes CAGAGDTGELFF.

Concerning this clone: This sample includes further DNA sequences coding for the same CDR3. The chain combines TRBV6-5 with TRBJ2-1; unclear D gene. CDR1 MNHEY and CDR2 SVGAGI come from the germline V gene. The CDR3 covers 14 residues. With 2 bases removed from V and 0 bases from J, the gap between germline ends came to 5 bases. The DNA of the CDR3 is TGTGCCAGCAGTTACAGCAGCTCCTACAATGAGCAGTTCTTC. Amino acids: CASSYSSSYNEQFF.

The chain is built from TRBV14 and TRBJ2-1; a weak D match, TRBD2 (6 bases). The CDR3 is made up of 16 amino acids. With 3 bases removed from V and 3 bases from J, the gap between germline ends came to 15 bases. The germline V gene has CDR1 SGHDN and CDR2 FVKESK. In DNA, the CDR3 is TGTGCCAGCAGCCATGTAACTAGCCGAGGCTACAATGAGCAGTTCTTC. Its translation: CASSHVTSRGYNEQFF.

This clone was picked up one time. V and J are TRBV10-2 and TRBJ1-2; 8 nucleotides match TRBD1. CDR1 and CDR2 from the germline V gene are WSHSY and SAAADI. V was clipped by 3 bases and J by 12 bases; unmatched bases: 6. This CDR3 has 12 residues. CDR3 DNA sequence: TGCGCCAGCAGTGACAGGGGGCGGGAGAACACCTTC. This encodes CASSDRGRENTF.

The rearrangement links TRBV29-1 to TRBJ2-2; D call uncertain. V shed 4 bases and J shed 5 bases, with 20 bases lying between them. Per germline, CDR1 SQVTM and CDR2 ANQGSEA. The CDR3 extends over 16 amino acids. Here the CDR3 reads CSVANGPSFGTGELFF. For the CDR3, the DNA is TGCAGCGTTGCTAATGGACCGTCTTTCGGAACCGGGGAGCTGTTTTTT.

This chain joins TRBV4-3 and TRBJ2-7; 15 bases match TRBD2. Looked up from germline, CDR1 is LGHNA and CDR2 is YSLEER. The CDR3 is 17 amino acids. The junction had 3 bases not matched to a gene; V was cut back by 0 bases and J by 3 bases. CDR3 loop: CASSQDQGLAGGYEQYF. CDR3 nucleotide sequence: TGCGCCAGCAGCCAAGACCAGGGACTAGCGGGAGGCTACGAGCAGTACTTC.

The CDR3 nucleotides are TGTGCCAGCCGCCGGGAGTACACTAGCACAGATACGCAGTATTTT. As protein: CASRREYTSTDTQYF. V gene TRBV11-2 combines with J gene TRBJ2-3; a possible D gene is TRBD2 (6 bases). The V end lost 8 bases, the J end lost 0 bases, and 15 bases lay between the germline ends. This CDR3 has 15 residues. Germline V gene sequence: CDR1 SGHAT, CDR2 FQNNGV.

This clone came up once. This chain connects TRBV4-3 to TRBJ2-7; D assignment may be TRBD1 or TRBD2 (5 bases each). The CDR3 is 14 residues long. Germline loops: CDR1 LGHNA, CDR2 YSLEER. The germline V and J ends were trimmed by 3 bases and 4 bases, with 13 bases remaining between them. CDR3 in DNA: TGCGCCAGCAGCCACCGGGACCGACCGTACGAGCAGTACTTC. As protein: CASSHRDRPYEQYF.

This clone was found a few times. The V and J genes are TRBV6-4 and TRBJ2-3, with unresolved D. Per germline, CDR1 MRHNA and CDR2 SNTAGT. Deletions cut 2 bases from V and 0 bases from J, with 6 bases between. This CDR3 comprises 14 residues. For the CDR3, the DNA is TGTGCCAGCAGTGACGACCCTAGCACAGATACGCAGTATTTT. Amino acid sequence: CASSDDPSTDTQYF.

This chain links TRBV11-2 with TRBJ1-5, with D uncertain. V lost 1 base to trimming and J lost 0 bases, with 10 bases between them. This CDR3 has 16 residues. CDR1 and CDR2 from the germline V gene are SGHAT and FQNNGV. The CDR3 loop reads CASSLVATTSNQPQHF. CDR3 coding DNA: TGTGCCAGCAGCTTAGTGGCGACAACTAGCAATCAGCCCCAGCATTTT. Full variable domain (remainder filled in from reference TRBV11-2 and TRBJ1-5): EAGVAQSPRYKIIEKRQSVAFWCNPISGHATLYWYQQILGQGPKLLIQFQNNGVVDDSQLPKDRFSAERLKGVDSTLKIQPAKLEDSAVYLCASSLVATTSNQPQHFGDGTRLSIL.

The CDR3 loop reads CASMVRGQTQYF. The DNA for the CDR3 is TGTGCCAGCATGGTCAGGGGACAGACCCAGTACTTC. The chain combines TRBV28 with TRBJ2-5; tentative D call: TRBD1 (6 bases). The V end lost 7 bases, the J end lost 6 bases, and 12 bases lay between the germline ends. The CDR3 runs 12 residues. CDR1 is MDHEN and CDR2 is SYDVKM in the germline V gene.

The chain recombines TRBV7-9 with TRBJ2-3, with D unresolved. The V end was cut by 4 bases, the J end by 6 bases, with 11 bases between. Germline CDR1 is SEHNR and CDR2 is FQNEAQ (reference sequence). The CDR3 has 13 amino acids. The CDR3 region is CASSSGPGDTQYF. DNA of the CDR3: TGTGCCAGCAGCTCAGGACCCGGCGATACGCAGTATTTT.

This clone was seen once. The chain couples TRBV7-2 to TRBJ2-3; 8 bases are shared with TRBD2. Losses at the gene ends were 4 bases for V and 2 bases for J; bases not matched to a gene: 8. The CDR3 spans 16 residues. Germline lookup yields CDR1 SGHTA and CDR2 FQGNSA. In DNA form, the CDR3 reads TGTGCCAGCAGCTCGAGCGGGAGTCGGGTCACAGATACGCAGTATTTT. This gives the protein CASSSSGSRVTDTQYF.

The V call is TRBV15, the J call TRBJ1-5; D is perhaps TRBD1 (6 bases). Looked up from germline, CDR1 is LNHNV and CDR2 is YYDKDF (reference sequence). The CDR3 has 15 amino acids. V was shortened by 4 bases and J by 3 bases, with 13 bases between the two germline ends. The CDR3 nucleotides are TGTGCCACCAGCAACTCTGACAGGAACAATCAGCCCCAGCATTTT. This codes for CATSNSDRNNQPQHF.

V is TRBV6-1 and J is TRBJ2-1; tentatively, D is TRBD2 (6 bases). The CDR3 has 15 amino acids. V lost 4 bases and J 7 bases, leaving 17 bases between the germline ends. Germline lookup yields CDR1 MNHNS and CDR2 SASEGT. Here the CDR3 DNA reads TGTGCCAGCAGTGTACTAGCCTCAGTCGGGAATGAGCAGTTCTTC. It yields the protein CASSVLASVGNEQFF.

J is TRBJ2-7 and V is TRBV5-1, with a tentative D call TRBD1 (5 bases). V lost 2 bases, J lost 3 bases, and 12 bases lay in between. This CDR3 is built from 14 residues. Germline V gene sequence: CDR1 SGHRS, CDR2 YFSETQ. The CDR3 loop is CASSFRQGNYEQYF. The DNA for the CDR3 is TGCGCCAGCAGCTTCCGGCAGGGCAACTACGAGCAGTACTTC.

The chain employs TRBV13 and TRBJ2-7; D is tentatively TRBD1 or TRBD2 (5 bases each). CDR3 length: 16 residues. The V and J ends lost 5 bases and 2 bases respectively, with 19 bases between them. CDR1 is PRHDT, CDR2 FYEKMQ, per germline (reference sequence). The CDR3, as DNA: TGTGCCAGCAGCCCACCGCGGGCAGACAGTCCCTACGAGCAGTACTTC. This translates into CASSPPRADSPYEQYF.

This clone was counted a few times. The chain uses TRBV28 and TRBJ2-4; D might be TRBD1 (6 bases). Trimming removed 5 bases at V and 6 bases at J, with 17 bases between. The CDR3 sequence is 15 residues long. Germline V gene lookup returns CDR1 MDHEN and CDR2 SYDVKM. CDR3 in DNA: TGTGCCAGCAGTCCCAAAGAGCTAGGGGGAAACATTCAGTACTTC. It specifies CASSPKELGGNIQYF.

The chain employs TRBV27 and TRBJ1-2; D remains ambiguous. The germline V gene encodes CDR1 MNHEY and CDR2 SMNVEV (reference sequence). CDR3 length equals 12 residues. The V gene lost 5 bases and the J gene lost 4 bases, with 8 bases spanning the gap. In nucleotides, the CDR3 is TGTGCCAGCAGTCCCTTGGGCTATGGCTACACCTTC. Its translation is CASSPLGYGYTF.

The chain recombines TRBV5-1 with TRBJ2-7; D may match TRBD1 or TRBD2 (5 bases each). Germline V lookup: CDR1 SGHRS, CDR2 YFSETQ. The CDR3 is 14 residues long. V was shortened by 4 bases and J by 2 bases, with 13 bases between the two germline ends. Here the CDR3 reads CASSRDPPTYEQYF. The CDR3 DNA is TGCGCCAGCAGCAGGGACCCCCCCACCTACGAGCAGTACTTC.

This clone is a singleton in its sample. The chain carries TRBV6-6 and TRBJ2-7; 7 bases fit TRBD1. V lost 0 bases and J lost 2; bases outside the gene matches: 4. Germline CDR1 MNHNY, CDR2 SVGAGI (reference sequence). The CDR3 totals 15 residues. The CDR3 spells CASSYSRQGAYEQYF. CDR3 bases: TGTGCCAGCAGTTACTCGAGGCAGGGGGCCTACGAGCAGTACTTC.

This chain joins TRBV11-2 and TRBJ2-7, with D tentatively TRBD2 (6 bases). The V gene's germline CDR1 is SGHAT and CDR2 FQNNGV. This CDR3 is built from 17 residues. Trimming removed 5 bases at V and 12 bases at J, with 32 bases between. The CDR3 DNA reads as TGTGCCAGCAGCCCGGAGATTGGCGGGATGAAAGCTGGCTGGCGGTACTTC. Amino acid sequence: CASSPEIGGMKAGWRYF.

V usage is TRBV19 and J usage is TRBJ2-7, with 7 bases fitting TRBD1. The CDR3 covers 14 residues. V was clipped by 4 bases and J by 5 bases; unmatched bases: 8. Per germline, CDR1 LNHDA and CDR2 SQIVND (reference sequence). DNA for the CDR3: TGTGCCAGTAGTACAACAGGGGACGGCCACGAGCAGTACTTC. This gives the protein CASSTTGDGHEQYF.

V gene TRBV14 combines with J gene TRBJ2-5, with a weak D call TRBD1 (6 bases). The CDR3 runs to 15 residues. Trimming removed 4 bases from V and 3 bases from J, with 15 bases in between. Germline loops: CDR1 SGHDN, CDR2 FVKESK. The CDR3 DNA sequence: TGTGCCAGCAGCCCGTACCCACAGGGAGAAGAGACCCAGTACTTC. It translates to CASSPYPQGEETQYF.

The chain uses TRBV29-1 and TRBJ1-1, with 8 bases identical to TRBD1. The germline V gene has CDR1 SQVTM and CDR2 ANQGSEA. This CDR3 region has 13 residues. V was clipped by 4 bases and J by 7 bases; unmatched bases: 8. The CDR3 region has the DNA TGCAGCGTTGGTGGCAGGGGGCTCAGTGAAGCTTTCTTT. Its protein product is CSVGGRGLSEAFF.

V is TRBV28 and J is TRBJ2-7; D may be TRBD1 (6 bases). The V gene lost 6 bases and the J gene lost 2 bases, with 11 bases spanning the gap. This CDR3 region has 13 residues. Per the germline V gene, CDR1 is MDHEN and CDR2 is SYDVKM. CDR3 nucleotide sequence: TGTGCCAGCAGGTTCCGGGACACCTACGAGCAGTACTTC. Protein product: CASRFRDTYEQYF.

The chain employs TRBV7-3 and TRBJ2-1; D remains unclear. CDR1 is SGHTA and CDR2 is FQGTGA in the germline V gene. There are 13 residues in the CDR3. Trimming removed 5 bases at V and 5 bases at J, with 10 bases between. CDR3 nucleotides: TGTGCCAGCAGCACGGGCCCTAACAATGAGCAGTTCTTC. Translation gives CASSTGPNNEQFF.